One and the same sample provided the 21 T cell receptor beta chains below, sequenced in a study of T cells in women clearing cervical HPV infection. The data were produced by immunoSEQ multiplex PCR, yet TCRdb's version contains in-frame clones alone and is incomplete. There are 31,000 or so clones in the sample, with about 4.6% held by the top ten. The sample comprised blood buffy coat. These receptors were taken from a woman aged 18-70 years with a cervical HPV16 infection that either progressed to CIN3+ or cleared (not recorded which).

With regard to this clone: The CDR3 end lies 3 residues beyond the end of the read and is filled in from the germline J gene. V usage is TRBV9 and J usage is TRBJ1-4; maybe TRBD1 (5 bases). The CDR3 is made up of 14 amino acids. V was cut by 3 bases and J by 8 bases, with 14 bases left in between. In germline, CDR1 is SGDLS, CDR2 YYNGEE. The DNA read from the CDR3 is TGTGCCAGCAGCGGGACATGGGCCCAGGAAAAA. It is translated as CASSGTWAQEK. The entire CDR3 protein is CASSGTWAQEKLFF.

As to this clone: The observed sequence ends 3 residues before the CDR3 terminus, with the missing tail filled in from the germline J gene. The chain is built from TRBV5-1 and TRBJ1-1; D is unresolved. V was pared by 1 base and J by 1 base, with 11 bases between. The CDR3 spans 15 residues. From germline, CDR1 is SGHRS and CDR2 YFSETQ. The part of the CDR3 DNA that was read is TGCGCCAGCAGCTTGATGAGGACTGGGAACACTGAA. This codes for CASSLMRTGNTE. The full CDR3 protein reads CASSLMRTGNTEAFF.

As concerns this clone: Sequencing ends 3 residues short of the CDR3 end; the germline J gene provides the rest. The chain joins TRBV10-3 to TRBJ2-3; 7 bases are a match to TRBD2. The germline V gene encodes CDR1 ENHRY and CDR2 SYGVKD. V was clipped by 8 bases and J by 6 bases; unmatched bases: 8. The CDR3 contains 13 residues. The CDR3 region is CAIATSPSDTQYF. The sequenced CDR3 bases are TGTGCCATCGCGACTAGCCCGTCCGATACG.

Regarding this clone: The read comes to an end 3 residues before the CDR3 does, leaving the germline J gene to fill in the end. The chain links TRBV12-3 or TRBV12-4 to TRBJ1-5; 7 nucleotides align to TRBD1. The CDR3 consists of 17 residues. Germline trimming cut 2 bases from V and 1 base from J; bases unmatched to any gene: 8. CDR3 sequence: CASSLMRGQGSNQPQHF. The part of the CDR3 DNA that was read is TGTGCCAGCAGTTTAATGAGGGGGCAGGGAAGCAATCAGCCC.

A note on this clone: The CDR3 end falls 3 residues outside the read, so it is completed with the germline J gene. The chain employs TRBV30 and TRBJ1-2; no clear D. Germline loops: CDR1 GTSNPN, CDR2 SVGIG (reference sequence). The CDR3 consists of 14 residues. Partial CDR3 DNA: TGTGCCTGGAGTTTAGGGCTCTTATACAATGAC. This encodes CAWSLGLLYND. The full CDR3 protein reads CAWSLGLLYNDYTF.

On this clone: The CDR3 is cut off 3 residues early in the read; its end comes from the germline J gene. The chain combines TRBV5-1 with TRBJ1-4; D unclear. The V gene lost 0 bases and the J gene lost 5 bases, with 5 bases spanning the gap. CDR1 is SGHRS and CDR2 is YFSETQ in the germline V gene. The CDR3 has 13 amino acids. CDR3: CASSLAGNEKLFF. The sequenced CDR3 bases are TGCGCCAGCAGCTTGGCCGGGAATGAAAAA.

With respect to this clone: The read gets to within 3 residues of the CDR3 end, and the germline J gene fills in the rest. V is TRBV18 and J is TRBJ2-5; 11 nucleotides line up with TRBD1. CDR3 length equals 14 residues. V gave up 1 base and J gave up 7 bases; unmatched junction bases: 2. Germline V gene data show CDR1 as KGHSH and CDR2 as LQKENI. The part of the CDR3 DNA that was read is TGTGCCAGCTCACCACAGGGACAGGGGGGGACC. As protein: CASSPQGQGGT. The CDR3 in its entirety is CASSPQGQGGTQYF.

To note about this clone: The read falls 3 residues short of the CDR3 end, and the missing part is taken from the germline J gene. The chain employs TRBV5-6 and TRBJ2-7, with 7 bases aligning to TRBD1. V lost 0 bases, J lost 4 bases, and 1 base stayed unmatched. The CDR3 loop spans 13 amino acids. Germline V gene lookup returns CDR1 SGHDT and CDR2 YYEEEE. The sequenced part of the CDR3 DNA is TGTGCCAGCAGCTTGGACAGGGGATACGAG. Encoded protein: CASSLDRGYE. The full-length CDR3 reads as CASSLDRGYEQYF.

Concerning this clone itself: The CDR3 extends 3 residues past the end of the read, so its final part is completed from the germline J gene. This chain uses TRBV20-1 with TRBJ2-5; either TRBD1 or TRBD2 may fit D (6 bases each). Germline CDR1 DFQATT, CDR2 SNEGSKA (reference sequence). The CDR3 spans 15 residues. The sequenced part of the CDR3 DNA is TGCAGTGCTAGATTGAATACAGGGAACGCGGGAACC. It translates to CSARLNTGNAGT. The CDR3, in full, reads CSARLNTGNAGTQYF.

Note on this clone: Germline is not matched at one junction end, which may reflect a read error. The read stops 3 residues short of the end of the CDR3; the missing end is completed from the germline J gene. Other DNA sequences in this sample translate to the same CDR3. The gene calls are TRBV6-2 or TRBV6-3 and TRBJ1-3; a weak D match, TRBD1 (5 bases). The CDR3 has 11 residues. Germline V gene sequence: CDR1 MNHEY, CDR2 SVGEGT. Partial CDR3 DNA: TGTGCCAGCAGTTACGCGGACACG. Translation: CASSYADT. The whole CDR3 sequence is CASSYADTIYF.

Turning to this clone: The read halts 3 residues ahead of the CDR3 end, with the missing end drawn from the germline J gene. This chain joins TRBV30 and TRBJ1-2; D might be TRBD1 (5 bases). Germline CDR1 GTSNPN, CDR2 SVGIG (reference sequence). V was shortened by 3 bases and J by 7 bases, with 18 bases between the two germline ends. The CDR3 totals 14 residues. CDR3: CAWRQPGLATGYTF. CDR3 DNA, as far as it was read: TGTGCCTGGAGGCAACCGGGACTAGCGACTGGC.

CDR3 DNA, as far as it was read: TGTGCCAGCAGCCGGGGACAGGCGAACACCGGGGAG. Amino acid sequence: CASSRGQANTGE. The complete CDR3 sequence is CASSRGQANTGELFF. The chain carries TRBV7-2 and TRBJ2-2; 8 positions agree with TRBD1. The read gets to within 3 residues of the CDR3 end, and the germline J gene fills in the rest. The CDR3 has 15 amino acids. The germline V gene encodes CDR1 SGHTA and CDR2 FQGNSA. V was pared by 5 bases and J by 0 bases, with 2 bases of the junction left unmatched.

With regard to this clone: The CDR3 is cut off 3 residues early in the read; its end comes from the germline J gene. This chain joins TRBV19 and TRBJ2-1, with a possible D match to TRBD1 (6 bases). Germline CDR1 LNHDA, CDR2 SQIVND (reference sequence). V shed 10 bases and J shed 7 bases, with 20 bases lying between them. The CDR3 extends over 14 amino acids. Here the CDR3 reads CATRRPGVANEQFF. The part of the CDR3 DNA that was read is TGTGCCACTAGGCGGCCAGGGGTAGCGAATGAG.

A remark on this clone: The read finishes 3 residues shy of the CDR3 end, and the germline J gene is used to complete it. The J gene is TRBJ2-7, the V gene TRBV20-1; tentatively, D is TRBD2 (6 bases). CDR3 length equals 13 residues. V lost 0 bases and J lost 4, with 10 bases in between. In germline, CDR1 is DFQATT, CDR2 SNEGSKA (reference sequence). The CDR3 loop is CSARDARGYEQYF. The CDR3 DNA, read in part, is TGCAGTGCTAGAGATGCACGGGGGTACGAG.

Points on this clone: The CDR3 end is not reached by the read, which stops 3 residues before it; the germline J gene fills it in. V gene TRBV5-1 combines with J gene TRBJ2-2; 7 nucleotides align to TRBD1. There are 15 residues in the CDR3. Germline V gives CDR1 SGHRS, CDR2 YFSETQ. CDR3 region: CASSLAGTDNEKLFF. CDR3 DNA (partial): TGCGCCAGCAGCTTGGCCGGGACAGATAATGAAAAG.

CDR3 DNA, as far as it was read: TGCGCCAGCAGCTTGGCTAGCGGAGAAGAGACC. Its protein is CASSLASGEET. The full CDR3 reads CASSLASGEETQYF. The chain combines TRBV5-1 with TRBJ2-5; 7 bases line up with TRBD2. The read is 3 residues too short to cover the CDR3 end, so that end is filled in from the germline J gene. The CDR3 consists of 14 residues. Looked up from germline, CDR1 is SGHRS and CDR2 is YFSETQ. The V segment lost 0 bases and the J segment 3 bases; nucleotides outside the gene matches: 2.

As concerns this clone: The CDR3 extends 3 residues past the end of the read, so its final part is completed from the germline J gene. The J gene is TRBJ2-2, the V gene TRBV18, with no clear D. The CDR3 extends over 12 amino acids. Germline CDR1 KGHSH, CDR2 LQKENI. The CDR3 DNA, read in part, is TGTGCCAGCTCAGATACAAATTCACCG. Amino acid sequence: CASSDTNSP. The complete CDR3 protein is CASSDTNSPLFF.

Remarks on this clone: Read coverage stops 3 residues before the CDR3 terminus; the germline J gene supplies the remainder. This sequence joins TRBV7-2 and TRBJ1-6; 9 positions agree with TRBD1. The CDR3 is 15 residues long. The V gene's germline CDR1 is SGHTA and CDR2 FQGNSA. V lost 7 bases and J lost 7; bases outside the gene matches: 8. CDR3 bases read: TGTGCCAGCATCCCTACAGGGGGCGTAAATTCACCC. Amino acids: CASIPTGGVNSP. The whole CDR3 region reads CASIPTGGVNSPLHF.

The CDR3 protein is CASSGDGRGGNEQFF. The sequenced part of the CDR3 DNA is TGTGCCAGCAGCGGGGATGGGAGGGGAGGTAATGAG. This chain uses TRBV9 with TRBJ2-1; 7 positions agree with TRBD2. Read data end 3 residues before the CDR3 end; the end is taken from the germline J gene. This CDR3 is 15 amino acids long. V lost 3 bases to trimming and J lost 7 bases; unmatched junction nucleotides: 10. The germline V gene encodes CDR1 SGDLS and CDR2 YYNGEE.

CDR3 region: CASSLAGGQGTEAFF. The DNA read from the CDR3 is TGTGCCAGCAGCTTGGCCGGCGGACAGGGCACTGAA. V is TRBV5-6 and J is TRBJ1-1; 8 bases align to TRBD1. The CDR3 extends 3 residues past the end of the read, so its final part is completed from the germline J gene. CDR1 is SGHDT and CDR2 is YYEEEE in the germline V gene. CDR3 length equals 15 residues. J lost 4 bases, V lost 0 bases, and 5 bases had no gene match.

The sequenced part of the CDR3 DNA is TGTGCCAGCAGTTACCTCGCGGGGGCAGGGCTGACCTATGGC. Its translation is CASSYLAGAGLTYG. Given in full, the CDR3 is CASSYLAGAGLTYGYTF. The V and J genes are TRBV6-2 or TRBV6-3 and TRBJ1-2; possibly TRBD1 for D (6 bases). The CDR3 end lies 3 residues beyond the end of the read and is filled in from the germline J gene. V was pared by 2 bases and J by 4 bases, with 20 bases between. The CDR3 has 17 amino acids. Germline V gene sequence: CDR1 MNHEY, CDR2 SVGEGT.